The T cell receptor beta chain under discussion was sequenced for a study of blood T cell repertoires in COVID-19. This table comes from immunoSEQ multiplex PCR, and its TCRdb copy is limited to in-frame clones, with some not included. The repertoire has fewer than 250,000 clones, about 90% of them found once; the top ten carry about 0.8%. Germline V gene lookup returns CDR1 LNHDA and CDR2 SQIVND (reference sequence). The CDR3 spans 14 residues. J lost 4 bases, V lost 6 bases, and 4 bases had no gene match. This receptor was identified in a man aged 25 to 40 with COVID-19, enrolled during active disease. The specimen was peripheral blood. The V gene is TRBV19, the J gene TRBJ1-5, with TRBD1 matching 9 bases. The CDR3 loop reads CASSPGTGNQPQHF. DNA of the CDR3: TGTGCCAGTAGCCCGGGGACAGGGAATCAGCCCCAGCATTTT.